The rows below give T cell receptor beta chains drawn from one sample of a study of Ad26.COV2.S vaccination and SARS-CoV-2 variants. Assay used: immunoSEQ multiplex PCR; TCRdb lists only in-frame clones, some missing. Of fewer than 800,000 clones in the sample, 89% were seen once. Here the sequenced sample was peripheral blood, taken in a trial of Ad26.COV2.S vaccine versus placebo. These TCRs come from a person aged 18-60 years who received the Ad26.COV2.S COVID-19 vaccine or a placebo. Each CDR3 is given without its conserved first and last residue. Fields, in order: CDR3 protein, J gene, V gene, clone size. Not all rows give a size; the values are once, few, many and, for expanded clones, a class.

ASSISPPNQPQH | TRBJ1-5 | TRBV19 | once
ASRFSGNRYEQY | TRBJ2-7 | TRBV6-6 | -
ASSSLGTLGNEQY | TRBJ2-7 | TRBV5-4 | few
ASSPLSGEQY | TRBJ2-7 | TRBV13 | -
ASSESSGANVLT | TRBJ2-6 | TRBV18 | -
ASSQYREELKLF | TRBJ1-4 | TRBV3-1/TRBV3-2 | -
ASSFRGTETQY | TRBJ2-5 | TRBV27 | -
ASTPSGSQETQY | TRBJ2-5 | TRBV11-2 | -
ASSLASVGETQY | TRBJ2-5 | TRBV28 | -
ASSPEPETYEQY | TRBJ2-7 | TRBV9 | -
ATQDSLNYGYT | TRBJ1-2 | TRBV24-1 | -
ASSLDRGQPQH | TRBJ1-5 | TRBV11-2 | -
ASSLTSPYEQF | TRBJ2-1 | TRBV5-1 | -
ATSGFQHEQF | TRBJ2-1 | TRBV24-1 | -
ASSYSIGDTQY | TRBJ2-3 | TRBV6-5 | -
ASSLDTGNTEAF | TRBJ1-1 | TRBV5-1 | -
ASRRGLDYGYT | TRBJ1-2 | TRBV7-2 | -
ASKQGAGANVLT | TRBJ2-6 | TRBV7-9 | once
ASSLRASGSSTDTQY | TRBJ2-3 | TRBV5-1 | -
AWSDHRGAQY | TRBJ2-5 | TRBV30 | -
ASRLGQGARGYT | TRBJ1-2 | TRBV6-5 | -
ASSGQDLYGYT | TRBJ1-2 | TRBV10-2 | -
SVEWAGTGNYEQY | TRBJ2-7 | TRBV29-1 | -
ATSDPRTGGQPQH | TRBJ1-5 | TRBV24-1 | -
ASSLPGLAGDQTYEQY | TRBJ2-7 | TRBV5-1 | few
ASSRPGTSGRAVYNEQF | TRBJ2-1 | TRBV5-1 | -
AWSARAQGPGT | TRBJ1-2 | TRBV30 | -
SVETGAGEQY | TRBJ2-7 | TRBV29-1 | -